Reported below is one TCR beta chain. Its cognate antigen is unknown. These data belong to a study of cytomegalovirus exposure and HLA in healthy donors. Study summary: Early released data comprised 80 million or so unique TCRs from HLA-typed donors.

There are 15 residues in the CDR3. The germline CDR1 and CDR2 sequences are SGHNT and YENEEA. V was clipped by 3 bases and J by 3 bases, with 13 bases between them. In the PCR, 60 Vbeta and 13 Jbeta primers were used. Methods used by the authors: Roughly 80 million unique TCR beta chains, around 11 million of them shared, were counted by a later analysis. TCRdb keeps only in-frame clones here, not all; method: immunoSEQ multiplex PCR. That table supplies the V and J calls and clone size; D and trimming were determined from the DNA. The sample yields some 140,000 clones, around 81% seen once. General study findings and limits: Earlier results showed most TCR beta V segments being productive about 87% or about 30% of the time. With high specificity and sensitivity, the classifier reportedly diagnosed cytomegalovirus status.

This receptor was taken from a woman between 35 and 50 years old in good health and CMV-seropositive. Input material: PBMCs. V gene TRBV11-3 combines with J gene TRBJ2-3; D may be TRBD2 (6 bases). In DNA, the CDR3 is TGTGCCAGCAGCTTGGGGACTCAGGGTACAGATACGCAGTATTTT. Its translation is CASSLGTQGTDTQYF.